This is a list of T cell receptor beta chains from one sample in a study of blood T cell repertoires in COVID-19. The method was immunoSEQ multiplex PCR; TCRdb's version includes in-frame clones alone and lacks a portion of them. The data hold about 290,000 clones, with about nine tenths observed a single time. Sequencing input: PBMCs or T cells enriched from blood (not recorded which). Source of these receptors: a woman in her thirties or forties who had recovered from COVID-19. Each CDR3 is given without its conserved first and last residue.

>TRBV19|TRBJ1-2
ASSITSTGTYGYT
>TRBV30|TRBJ2-1
AWTVAGSSYNEQF
>TRBV5-4|TRBJ1-1
ASSSTGVNTEAF
>TRBV7-6|TRBJ2-7
ASSQGTGKSYEQY
>TRBV4-1|TRBJ1-1
ASSQVDRDTPEAF
>TRBV6-5|TRBJ1-1
ASSYSWGEAEAF
>TRBV29-1|TRBJ1-2
SVPWTPGGYT
>TRBV7-9|TRBJ2-1
ASSLWVDVAHNEQF
>TRBV5-1|TRBJ2-2
ASELGGTYPTGELF
>TRBV7-9|TRBJ1-2
ASSFAGRINYGYT
>TRBV6-6|TRBJ1-4
ASSSGGRSNEKLF
>TRBV7-6|TRBJ2-5
ASSFVVRETQY
>TRBV6-1|TRBJ1-2
ASSEYPPGISDRGGGYT
>TRBV27|TRBJ2-7
ASSLSLAESYEQY
>TRBV9|TRBJ2-2
ASSARGEGTGELF
>TRBV4-3|TRBJ2-7
ASSQDAASGSTYEQY
>TRBV9|TRBJ1-3
ASSKGTVSSGNTIY
>TRBV5-4|TRBJ2-7
ASSLAPSGGAGSEQY
>TRBV29-1|TRBJ2-4
SVSRDRLKSAKNIQY
>TRBV28|TRBJ1-1
ASRHQQGYTEAF
>TRBV7-2|TRBJ2-6
ASSLVGLAGVSGANVLT
>TRBV20-1|TRBJ2-2
SASGGSRTGELF
>TRBV30|TRBJ2-7
AWGTGPLS
>TRBV4-1|TRBJ1-5
ASSPLGEGGNQPQH
>TRBV4-1|TRBJ1-2
ASSQGTGGRSGYT
>TRBV5-1|TRBJ2-3
ASSLAGTDTQY